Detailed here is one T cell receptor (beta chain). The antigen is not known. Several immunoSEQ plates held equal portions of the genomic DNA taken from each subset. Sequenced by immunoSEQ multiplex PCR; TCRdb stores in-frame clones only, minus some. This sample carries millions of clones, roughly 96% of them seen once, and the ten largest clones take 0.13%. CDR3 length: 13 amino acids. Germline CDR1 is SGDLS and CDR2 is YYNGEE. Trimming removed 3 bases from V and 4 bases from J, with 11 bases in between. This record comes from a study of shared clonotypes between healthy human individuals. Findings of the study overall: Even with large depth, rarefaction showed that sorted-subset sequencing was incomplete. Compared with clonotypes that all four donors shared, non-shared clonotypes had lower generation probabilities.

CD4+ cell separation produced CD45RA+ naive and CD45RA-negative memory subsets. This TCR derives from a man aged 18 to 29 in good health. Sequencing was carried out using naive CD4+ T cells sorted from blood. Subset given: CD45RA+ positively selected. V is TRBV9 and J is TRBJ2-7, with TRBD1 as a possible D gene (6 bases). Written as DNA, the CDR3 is TGTGCCAGCAGCGAGAATCAGGGGTACGAGCAGTACTTC. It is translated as CASSENQGYEQYF.